The next 20 T cell receptor beta chains were all read from a single sample in a study of shared clonotypes between healthy human individuals. Naive CD8 cells comprised CD45RO-negative, CCR7-positively selected cells, excluding terminally differentiated effector memory CD45RA+ cells. Here immunoSEQ multiplex PCR was the method, and the copy in TCRdb shows in-frame clones only, minus some. Here the sample spans a few million clones, over 85% being singletons. Sequencing used naive CD8+ T cells from PBMCs. The source of these receptors is a man aged 18 to 30 in good health. Some clones in this sample may be carry-over from other donors' samples.

The genes are TRBV27 and TRBJ1-1; D gene unclear. The V end was cut by 0 bases, the J end by 7 bases, with 21 bases between. From germline, CDR1 is MNHEY and CDR2 SMNVEV (reference sequence). This CDR3 is built from 17 residues. CDR3 sequence (DNA): TGTGCCAGCAGTTTATCCCCCCCCCAAAGCGGGAGAATTGAAGCTTTCTTT. Translated: CASSLSPPQSGRIEAFF.

The chain recombines TRBV7-9 with TRBJ2-7, with 10 nucleotides matching TRBD1. Trimming removed 4 bases from V and 4 bases from J; junction bases left unmatched: 4. This CDR3 region has 14 residues. The germline CDR1 and CDR2 sequences are SEHNR and FQNEAQ (reference sequence). CDR3 in amino acids: CASSSPGQGYEQYF. The CDR3 DNA sequence: TGTGCCAGCAGCTCACCGGGACAGGGGTACGAGCAGTACTTC.

Notes on this clone: This sample includes further DNA sequences coding for the same CDR3. The chain recombines TRBV27 with TRBJ2-3, with D perhaps TRBD2 (5 bases). V lost 1 base, J lost 3 bases, and 8 bases lay in between. Germline assignment: CDR1 MNHEY and CDR2 SMNVEV (reference sequence). This CDR3 contains 14 residues. The DNA of the CDR3 is TGTGCCAGCAGTTTATTTTCGGGGACAGATACGCAGTATTTT. Protein sequence: CASSLFSGTDTQYF.

The chain is built from TRBV15 and TRBJ2-3; D not certain. The CDR3 loop spans 16 amino acids. Per germline, CDR1 LNHNV and CDR2 YYDKDF (reference sequence). V gave up 5 bases and J gave up 2 bases, with 17 bases separating them. The CDR3 DNA sequence: TGTGCCACCAGCGCAGAGTCCGCGGAGAACACAGATACGCAGTATTTT. This gives the protein CATSAESAENTDTQYF.

Here the CDR3 reads CASSLAWGTGELFF. CDR3 nucleotides: TGTGCCAGCAGCTTGGCGTGGGGGACCGGGGAGCTGTTTTTT. The chain recombines TRBV5-6 with TRBJ2-2, with D tentatively TRBD1 or TRBD2 (5 bases each). This CDR3 is 14 amino acids long. Germline assignment: CDR1 SGHDT and CDR2 YYEEEE. V was cut by 0 bases and J by 5 bases, with 8 bases left in between.

The chain couples TRBV7-9 to TRBJ1-3; no clear D. The V and J ends lost 7 bases and 4 bases respectively, with 17 bases between them. The CDR3 is 15 amino acids. CDR1 and CDR2 from the germline V gene are SEHNR and FQNEAQ (reference sequence). The CDR3 spells CASTGVPLGGNTIYF. The CDR3 bases are TGTGCCAGCACCGGGGTGCCCTTGGGAGGAAACACCATATATTTT.

This chain joins TRBV9 and TRBJ1-4; 8 bases are shared with TRBD1. Germline CDR1 SGDLS, CDR2 YYNGEE. Trimming cost V 4 bases and J 7 bases; bases outside gene matches: 6. The CDR3 has 14 amino acids. CDR3 sequence reads: CASSTRGTGEKLFF. Written as DNA, the CDR3 is TGTGCCAGCAGCACCCGCGGGACAGGTGAAAAACTGTTTTTT.

The chain employs TRBV27 and TRBJ2-1, with D perhaps matching TRBD2 (6 bases). Germline-derived CDR1 and CDR2 are MNHEY and SMNVEV (reference sequence). The germline V and J ends were trimmed by 2 bases and 3 bases, with 14 bases remaining between them. This CDR3 spans 16 amino acids. The CDR3: CASSLGGTLYYNEQFF. CDR3 sequence (DNA): TGTGCCAGCAGTTTAGGCGGGACCTTATACTACAATGAGCAGTTCTTC.

This chain connects TRBV7-9 to TRBJ1-1; the D gene is possibly TRBD1 (5 bases). In germline, CDR1 is SEHNR, CDR2 FQNEAQ (reference sequence). This CDR3 is built from 16 residues. V lost 10 bases and J 8 bases, leaving 29 bases between the germline ends. As DNA, the CDR3 is TGTGCCACTCAGCCCACACCACCCGGCCGGGGCGGGGAAGCTTTCTTT. As protein: CATQPTPPGRGGEAFF.

The chain has TRBV6-5 and TRBJ2-7; the match to TRBD1 covers 8 bases. Germline V gene data show CDR1 as MNHEY and CDR2 as SVGAGI. J was trimmed by 4 bases and V by 2 bases; bases with no gene match: 7. The CDR3 consists of 15 residues. The CDR3 loop reads CASSYGVQGAYEQYF. CDR3 DNA sequence: TGTGCCAGCAGTTACGGCGTCCAGGGGGCGTACGAGCAGTACTTC.

A note on this clone: This same CDR3 is encoded by further DNA sequences in the sample. The chain employs TRBV28 and TRBJ1-3, with TRBD1 identical over 8 bases. CDR3 length: 14 residues. The V and J ends lost 5 bases and 4 bases, in that order; junction bases with no gene match: 4. Germline values: CDR1 MDHEN, CDR2 SYDVKM. The CDR3 is CASSPTGEGNTIYF. DNA for the CDR3: TGTGCCAGCAGTCCGACAGGGGAAGGAAACACCATATATTTT.

The CDR3 reads CASRVAGGSYNEQFF. CDR3 bases: TGTGCCAGCAGGGTAGCGGGAGGCTCCTACAATGAGCAGTTCTTC. This chain links TRBV27 with TRBJ2-1, with 10 bases lining up with TRBD2. V lost 6 bases to trimming and J lost 0 bases; unmatched junction nucleotides: 2. This CDR3 is built from 15 residues. Germline V lookup: CDR1 MNHEY, CDR2 SMNVEV (reference sequence).

The rearrangement joins TRBV30 to TRBJ2-7; tentative D call: TRBD1 (5 bases). The CDR3 consists of 10 residues. Germline V gives CDR1 GTSNPN, CDR2 SVGIG (reference sequence). Trimming took 5 bases from V and 5 from J, leaving 7 bases between them. The CDR3 region has the DNA TGTGCCTGGGGGGCGCACGAGCAGTACTTC. Amino acid sequence: CAWGAHEQYF.

V and J are TRBV27 and TRBJ2-1; TRBD1 aligns across 12 bases. Trimming removed 6 bases from V and 7 bases from J; junction bases left unmatched: 7. CDR3 size: 15 residues. Germline lookup yields CDR1 MNHEY and CDR2 SMNVEV (reference sequence). The DNA of the CDR3 is TGTGCCAGCAGCTTAGGGACAGGGGGCGAGAATGAGCAGTTCTTC. Its protein is CASSLGTGGENEQFF.

V usage is TRBV6-1 and J usage is TRBJ1-5; maybe TRBD1 (5 bases). Trimming pared 3 bases from V and 1 base from J, leaving 7 bases between. The germline CDR1 and CDR2 sequences are MNHNS and SASEGT. The CDR3 extends over 14 amino acids. CDR3 DNA: TGTGCCAGCAGTGAGGGGGGAAGCAATCAGCCCCAGCATTTT. Translating it yields CASSEGGSNQPQHF.

This chain links TRBV7-9 with TRBJ1-5, with D maybe TRBD1 (5 bases). Germline V lookup: CDR1 SEHNR, CDR2 FQNEAQ (reference sequence). CDR3 size: 13 residues. V was shortened by 3 bases and J by 9 bases, with 12 bases between the two germline ends. The DNA of the CDR3 is TGTGCCAGCAGCTTCGGGCCTAGGGGGCCCCAGCATTTT. It is translated as CASSFGPRGPQHF. The full variable domain, completed using reference TRBV7-9 and TRBJ1-5, is DTGVSQNPRHKITKRGQNVTFRCDPISEHNRLYWYRQTLGQGPEFLTYFQNEAQLEKSRLLSDRFSAERPKGSFSTLEIQRTEQGDSAMYLCASSFGPRGPQHFGDGTRLSIL.

The chain joins TRBV19 to TRBJ2-7; tentatively, D is TRBD1 (5 bases). This CDR3 contains 12 residues. The V gene's germline CDR1 is LNHDA and CDR2 SQIVND (reference sequence). V was clipped by 6 bases and J by 7 bases, with 13 bases between them. The CDR3 is CASSLGAREQYF. CDR3 coding DNA: TGTGCCAGTAGCCTTGGGGCTCGGGAGCAGTACTTC.

A remark on this clone: Other DNA sequences in the same sample also yield this CDR3. V gene TRBV7-3 combines with J gene TRBJ2-1; D gene unclear. V was pared by 5 bases and J by 0 bases, with 11 bases between. The CDR3 is 15 residues long. Germline loops: CDR1 SGHTA, CDR2 FQGTGA. CDR3 amino acids: CASSLSASSYNEQFF. The CDR3 bases are TGTGCCAGCAGCCTTTCGGCTAGCTCCTACAATGAGCAGTTCTTC.

The V and J genes are TRBV25-1 and TRBJ2-6; D is possibly TRBD2 (5 bases). Germline loops: CDR1 MGHDK, CDR2 SYGVNS. Trimming left V 4 bases short and J 2 bases short, with 9 bases between. The CDR3 totals 15 residues. For the CDR3, the DNA is TGTGCCAGCAGTGGGCGGGCAGCTGGGGCCAACGTCCTGACTTTC. This gives the protein CASSGRAAGANVLTF.

This clone was counted between two and nine times. V usage is TRBV19 and J usage is TRBJ1-5; 8 nucleotides align to TRBD1. CDR1 is LNHDA and CDR2 is SQIVND in the germline V gene (reference sequence). This CDR3 has 15 residues. J gave up 1 base and V 7 bases, and 6 bases lay outside the gene matches. Written as DNA, the CDR3 is TGTGCCAGTACCAAGGACAGGGACAGCAATCAGCCCCAGCATTTT. Protein product: CASTKDRDSNQPQHF.